A selection of T cell receptor beta chains follows, all from one sample in a study of graft-versus-host responses after intestinal transplantation. Their recognized antigens are unknown. Libraries were prepared by immunoSEQ multiplex PCR; TCRdb keeps only in-frame clonotypes and omits some of them. The sample has 95,000 to 110,000 clones; about 90% are singletons. Sequenced here: unstimulated CD4+ T cells sorted from spleen or lymph node cells, sampled before intestinal transplant. Receptors originate from a human donor who received an intestinal transplant. CDR3s include the opening cysteine and the closing phenylalanine or tryptophan. A D gene is named only where the DNA matches it firmly. The size entry is marked missing in some rows and otherwise reads once, few, many or a size class.

CDR3aa | CDR3nt | abundance | j_gene | d_gene | v_gene
CASSAGQGGVVFF | TGCGCCAGCAGTGCCGGACAGGGGGGGGTAGTTTTCTTT | once | TRBJ1-1 | TRBD1 | TRBV10-1
CASSYLRGKDYEQYF | TGTGCCAGCAGTTACTTACGGGGGAAAGACTACGAGCAGTACTTC | - | TRBJ2-7 | - | TRBV6-5
CASSFVAGGPWEQYF | TGTGCCAGCAGTTTCGTAGCGGGAGGGCCGTGGGAGCAGTACTTC | - | TRBJ2-7 | TRBD2 | TRBV6-5
CASSLDRVGGYGYTF | TGCGCCAGCAGCCTTGACAGGGTAGGAGGCTATGGCTACACCTTC | - | TRBJ1-2 | TRBD1 | TRBV5-1
CASSVGDLDEQYF | TGTGCCAGCAGCGTAGGGGATTTGGACGAGCAGTACTTC | - | TRBJ2-7 | - | TRBV9
CASSALAQTGFYEQYF | TGTGCCAGCAGCGCCCTGGCCCAGACAGGGTTCTACGAGCAGTACTTC | - | TRBJ2-7 | TRBD1 | TRBV7-9
CASSLTWTGDNYGYTF | TGTGCCAGCAGTTTGACCTGGACAGGAGATAACTATGGCTACACCTTC | - | TRBJ1-2 | TRBD1 | TRBV27
CASSLGQAYRGELFF | TGTGCCAGCAGCTTGGGCCAGGCGTACAGGGGGGAGCTGTTTTTT | - | TRBJ2-2 | - | TRBV7-9
CASSFGHQETQYF | TGTGCCAGCAGCTTCGGCCATCAAGAGACCCAGTACTTC | - | TRBJ2-5 | - | TRBV5-6
CASSQAPMGLAANEQFF | TGTGCCAGCAGCCAAGCGCCCATGGGACTAGCGGCGAATGAGCAGTTCTTC | - | TRBJ2-1 | TRBD2 | TRBV4-2
CASSRGQVDYEQYF | TGCGCCAGCAGCCGGGGACAGGTGGACTACGAGCAGTACTTC | - | TRBJ2-7 | TRBD1 | TRBV5-1
CASTARAGTSTDTQYF | TGTGCCAGCACCGCCCGTGCAGGGACTAGCACAGATACGCAGTATTTT | - | TRBJ2-3 | - | TRBV7-9
CASSPSLASYEQYF | TGTGCCAGCAGCCCGTCCTTGGCCTCCTACGAGCAGTACTTC | - | TRBJ2-7 | - | TRBV7-9
CASSVASPGAFSGNTIYF | TGTGCCAGCAGCGTAGCCTCCCCCGGGGCCTTCTCTGGAAACACCATATATTTT | - | TRBJ1-3 | - | TRBV9
CASSWSGGAYNEQFF | TGTGCCAGCAGTTGGAGCGGGGGGGCCTACAATGAGCAGTTCTTC | - | TRBJ2-1 | TRBD2 | TRBV7-2
CASSLEGGFWTEAFF | TGTGCCAGCAGCTTAGAAGGGGGGTTTTGGACTGAAGCTTTCTTT | - | TRBJ1-1 | - | TRBV7-9